This is a list of T cell receptor beta chains from one sample in a study of tumor-infiltrating lymphocytes in primary liver carcinoma. Each CDR3 protein gets one entry after TCRdb re-called the multiplex PCR reads with MiXCR. The data show around 25,000 distinct CDR3 sequences, around 78% seen once. Sequences were obtained from liver tumor tissue from sampling region 3. These receptors came from a man aged 35-49 years with primary liver carcinoma and hepatitis B virus infection. The conserved cysteine and the conserved F or W are not part of the CDR3 here. D genes are given only for firm matches.

v_call	j_call	d_call	cdr3_aa
TRBV7-9	TRBJ1-5	-	ASSPRRTPQH
TRBV28	TRBJ2-5	-	ASSWGWGAQETQY
TRBV11-2	TRBJ2-2	-	ASSFAGSNAGELF
TRBV12-3/TRBV12-4	TRBJ1-6	-	ASSLASGSPPH
TRBV4-1	TRBJ2-7	-	ASSPCRCYERY
TRBV5-4	TRBJ2-7	TRBD1	ASSWDRGLSEQY
TRBV2	TRBJ2-7	-	ASSENRAVSCEQY
TRBV29-1	TRBJ2-5	TRBD1	SVEDRPKETLY
TRBV6-2/TRBV6-3	TRBJ2-1	TRBD2	ACTGVREGLRGNEQF
TRBV6-5	TRBJ2-6	-	ASSYSGGPGANVLT
TRBV4-1	TRBJ1-3	-	ASSQSSSGNTIY
TRBV11-2	TRBJ2-3	-	ASSASTGTQY
TRBV11-2	TRBJ1-2	-	ANSEQFGYT
TRBV6-1	TRBJ2-2	-	DSSVHGGTGELF
TRBV4-3	TRBJ2-7	-	ASSQDLGRTLYEQY